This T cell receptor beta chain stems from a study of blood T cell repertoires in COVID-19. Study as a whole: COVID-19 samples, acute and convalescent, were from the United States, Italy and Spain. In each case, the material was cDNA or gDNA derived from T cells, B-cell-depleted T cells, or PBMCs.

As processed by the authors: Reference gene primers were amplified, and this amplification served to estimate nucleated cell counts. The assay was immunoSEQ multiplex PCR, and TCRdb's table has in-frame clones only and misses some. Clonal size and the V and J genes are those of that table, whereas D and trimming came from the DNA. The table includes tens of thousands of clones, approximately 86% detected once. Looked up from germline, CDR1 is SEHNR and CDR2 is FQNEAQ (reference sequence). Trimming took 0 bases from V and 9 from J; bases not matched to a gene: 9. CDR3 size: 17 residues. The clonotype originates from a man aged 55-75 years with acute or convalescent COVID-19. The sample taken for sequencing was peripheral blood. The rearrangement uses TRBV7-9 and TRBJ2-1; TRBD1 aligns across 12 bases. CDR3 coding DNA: TGTGCCAGCAGCTTAGCAATTGGGGGACAGGGGGCTGGTGAGCAGTTCTTC. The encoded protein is CASSLAIGGQGAGEQFF.